The rows below give T cell receptor beta chains drawn from one sample of a study of blood T cell repertoires in COVID-19. Assay: immunoSEQ multiplex PCR; the TCRdb copy retains only in-frame clones and omits some. In the table there are 300,000 to 450,000 clones, roughly nine tenths of which are singletons. Source material: PBMCs or T cells enriched from blood (not recorded which). The receptors originated from a man between 18 and 29 years old who had recovered from COVID-19. The CDR3 runs from the conserved cysteine through the conserved F or W. Each record gives: CDR3 length, D gene, J gene, V gene, clone size, CDR3 DNA, CDR3 protein. A D gene is named only where the DNA matches it firmly. A clone size is listed for some rows: how often the clone was seen (once, few, many), or a class if it is expanded.

>14|NA|TRBJ1-1|TRBV5-5|once
TGTGCCAGCAGCCTCCCGGACAGCAACACTGAAGCTTTCTTT
CASSLPDSNTEAFF
>16|NA|TRBJ1-4|TRBV3-1/TRBV3-2|NA
TGTGCCAGCAGCCCACCCGGGACACTCAAGGGGGAAAAACTGTTTTTT
CASSPPGTLKGEKLFF
>16|TRBD2|TRBJ2-1|TRBV7-3|NA
TGTGCCAGCAGCTCCGGCGGACTAGCGGGGTACAATGAGCAGTTCTTC
CASSSGGLAGYNEQFF
>16|NA|TRBJ1-5|TRBV5-4|NA
TGTGCCAGCAGCCTGGGGGGGAGGGGAACCAATCAGCCCCAGCATTTT
CASSLGGRGTNQPQHF
>13|NA|TRBJ1-2|TRBV10-2|NA
TGCGCCAGCAGTGAGGCCCAGGGTGTGGGCTACACCTTC
CASSEAQGVGYTF
>15|TRBD1|TRBJ1-5|TRBV6-1|NA
TGTGCCAGCAGTGACACACGCAGGGGGCCTCAGCCCCAGCATTTT
CASSDTRRGPQPQHF
>14|TRBD1|TRBJ1-4|TRBV6-5|few
TGTGCCAGCAGGGTTGACAGGGCCGGTGAAAAACTGTTTTTT
CASRVDRAGEKLFF
>14|TRBD1|TRBJ1-1|TRBV3-1/TRBV3-2|NA
TGTGCCAGCAGCCTTGACAGGGCGAACACTGAAGCTTTCTTT
CASSLDRANTEAFF
>15|TRBD2|TRBJ2-1|TRBV6-2/TRBV6-3|NA
TGTGCCAGCAGTACTCTTAGCGGGTATTACAATGAGCAGTTCTTC
CASSTLSGYYNEQFF
>12|NA|TRBJ1-5|TRBV19|NA
TGTGCCAGTACCGACTCCCAATGGCCCCAGCATTTT
CASTDSQWPQHF
>12|NA|TRBJ1-1|TRBV2|NA
TGTGCCAGCAGTGGCCGGGACACTGAAGCTTTCTTT
CASSGRDTEAFF